A selection of T cell receptor beta chains follows, all from one sample in a study of shared clonotypes between healthy human individuals. The data were produced by immunoSEQ multiplex PCR, yet TCRdb's version contains in-frame clones alone and is incomplete. Among about 700,000 clones listed, about 91% were seen once. The specimen was naive CD8+ T cells sorted from blood. These receptors all stem from a man between 25 and 39 years old in good health. CDR3s include the opening cysteine and the closing phenylalanine or tryptophan. The order of the fields is D gene, J gene, clone size, V gene, CDR3 protein, CDR3 DNA. The D gene is left open where the match is weak. Clone size appears in some rows only: once, few, many, or a class for an expanded clone.

- TRBJ2-7 few TRBV9 CASSVGSRASEQYF TGTGCCAGCAGCGTAGGAAGTAGGGCCAGCGAGCAGTACTTC
TRBD1 TRBJ2-7 - TRBV29-1 CSVEDSGQGSYEQYF TGCAGCGTTGAAGATTCGGGACAGGGGAGCTACGAGCAGTACTTC
- TRBJ2-5 - TRBV6-5 CASRTGRTSWETQYF TGTGCCAGTAGGACAGGACGGACTAGCTGGGAGACCCAGTACTTC
TRBD1 TRBJ1-2 - TRBV27 CASSLTQGAAGYTF TGTGCCAGCAGTTTGACGCAGGGGGCGGCGGGCTACACCTTC
- TRBJ2-7 - TRBV18 CASSPRTYEQYF TGTGCCAGCTCCCCTAGGACTTACGAGCAGTACTTC
- TRBJ1-5 - TRBV19 CASSPYHNRDGNQPQHF TGTGCCAGTAGTCCGTACCACAACAGGGATGGCAATCAGCCCCAGCATTTT
TRBD2 TRBJ2-5 - TRBV25-1 CASSIRTSAKVQETQYF TGTGCCAGCAGTATTCGGACTAGCGCTAAGGTTCAAGAGACCCAGTACTTC
- TRBJ2-1 - TRBV15 CATSTDNEQFF TGTGCCACCAGCACGGACAATGAGCAGTTCTTC
TRBD1 TRBJ2-2 - TRBV7-9 CASSIGQGNTGELFF TGTGCCAGCTCTATCGGACAGGGGAACACCGGGGAGCTGTTTTTT
- TRBJ2-1 once TRBV4-1 CASSQGLRPSHEQFF TGCGCCAGCAGCCAAGGACTTCGTCCGAGCCATGAGCAGTTCTTC
- TRBJ2-3 - TRBV5-8 CASSFPGVQADTQYF TGTGCCAGCAGCTTCCCGGGAGTGCAAGCAGATACGCAGTATTTT
- TRBJ1-1 - TRBV5-6 CASSSADRKNTEAFF TGTGCCAGCAGCTCGGCCGACAGAAAAAACACTGAAGCTTTCTTT
TRBD2 TRBJ2-7 - TRBV5-1 CASSPLGGRALYEQYF TGCGCCAGCAGCCCGCTAGGCGGGAGGGCCCTGTACGAGCAGTACTTC
- TRBJ2-7 - TRBV12-2 CSQTYEQYF TGTTCTCAGACCTACGAGCAGTACTTC
- TRBJ1-1 few TRBV7-9 CASSLDRESEAFF TGTGCCAGCAGCTTAGACAGGGAGTCAGAAGCTTTCTTT
- TRBJ2-1 once TRBV13 CASSLRGVGPYNEQFF TGTGCCAGCAGCTTACGGGGCGTGGGACCCTACAATGAGCAGTTCTTC
- TRBJ1-1 - TRBV11-2 CASSLVSRNTEAFF TGTGCCAGCAGCTTAGTTTCGAGGAACACTGAAGCTTTCTTT
- TRBJ2-7 - TRBV2 CASSAGVDEQYF TGTGCCAGCAGTGCCGGGGTCGACGAGCAGTACTTC
- TRBJ1-2 - TRBV7-9 CASSLALLPGTGIYGYTF TGTGCCAGCAGCTTAGCTCTTCTGCCCGGAACAGGGATTTACGGCTACACCTTC
- TRBJ1-5 - TRBV12-5 CASRETGGYSNQPQHF TGTGCTAGTAGGGAGACGGGGGGTTATAGCAATCAGCCCCAGCATTTT
- TRBJ2-7 once TRBV29-1 CSVEIGTRYEQYF TGCAGCGTTGAAATTGGGACAAGGTACGAGCAGTACTTC
TRBD2 TRBJ2-5 - TRBV28 CASSLPKSGRGGETQYF TGTGCCAGCAGTTTACCCAAGAGCGGGAGGGGAGGGGAGACCCAGTACTTC
TRBD1 TRBJ2-7 few TRBV11-2 CASSSAATGAYEQYF TGTGCCAGCAGCTCGGCGGCCACAGGGGCCTACGAGCAGTACTTC
TRBD1 TRBJ1-2 - TRBV13 CASSQGGQGGGYTF TGTGCCAGCAGCCAGGGGGGACAGGGTGGAGGCTACACCTTC
- TRBJ2-7 - TRBV7-8 CASSLRAPYEQYF TGTGCCAGCAGCTTAAGGGCTCCCTACGAGCAGTACTTC
TRBD2 TRBJ2-5 - TRBV7-9 CASSVASGQETQYF TGTGCCAGCAGCGTAGCTAGCGGCCAAGAGACCCAGTACTTC
TRBD1 TRBJ2-5 - TRBV10-3 CAIMGSPGTGIRAETQYF TGTGCCATCATGGGAAGTCCCGGGACAGGGATTCGCGCGGAGACCCAGTACTTC
- TRBJ1-4 - TRBV7-9 CASSPREGQAEKLFF TGTGCCAGCAGCCCCCGGGAGGGGCAAGCTGAAAAACTGTTTTTT
- TRBJ1-2 - TRBV7-9 CASSLERREAFYGYTF TGTGCCAGCAGCTTAGAGAGAAGGGAGGCTTTCTATGGCTACACCTTC
- TRBJ2-1 few TRBV2 CASTTEGAGTRTYNEQFF TGTGCCAGCACTACGGAGGGTGCCGGAACTAGAACCTACAATGAGCAGTTCTTC
- TRBJ2-1 - TRBV16 CASSQRDNEQFF TGTGCCAGCAGCCAACGTGACAATGAGCAGTTCTTC
- TRBJ2-2 - TRBV7-9 CASSSGQGNTGELFF TGTGCCAGCAGCTCGGGGCAGGGGAACACCGGGGAGCTGTTTTTT
- TRBJ2-7 - TRBV28 CASSRDGHEQYF TGTGCCAGCAGTCGGGACGGCCACGAGCAGTACTTC
- TRBJ2-7 - TRBV28 CASSDIDYEQYF TGTGCCAGCAGCGATATAGACTACGAGCAGTACTTC
- TRBJ1-1 - TRBV6-6 CASEGGGTEAFF TGTGCCAGCGAGGGGGGAGGGACTGAAGCTTTCTTT
- TRBJ2-3 - TRBV30 CAWAWGSTDTQYF TGTGCCTGGGCGTGGGGATCCACAGATACGCAGTATTTT
- TRBJ2-3 - TRBV6-5 CASRTATGTDTQYF TGTGCCAGCAGAACCGCTACAGGGACAGATACGCAGTATTTT
TRBD2 TRBJ2-1 - TRBV4-2 CASSQDGVAGLEQFF TGTGCCAGCAGCCAAGATGGGGTAGCGGGGCTGGAGCAGTTCTTC
TRBD2 TRBJ2-3 few TRBV2 CAIPGREASTDTQYF TGTGCCATCCCCGGTCGGGAGGCGAGCACAGATACGCAGTATTTT
TRBD1 TRBJ1-2 - TRBV28 CASSLIGTGEGYTF TGTGCCAGCAGTCTAATAGGGACAGGAGAGGGCTACACCTTC
- TRBJ2-3 - TRBV7-8 CSSHGTSTDTQYF TGTTCTTCTCACGGCACTAGCACAGATACGCAGTATTTT